The 20 T cell receptor beta chains in this list originate from one sample, sequenced in a study of PD-L1 blockade in urothelial cancer. Data came from immunoSEQ multiplex PCR; TCRdb stores just in-frame clones and leaves some out. The sample shows around 120,000 clones, roughly 89% of them seen only once. Time point in this sample: peripheral blood 6 weeks after treatment start. The sequencing used PBMCs, collected around atezolizumab (anti-PD-L1) treatment. Receptor source: a man aged 60 to 69 with urothelial cancer.

This sequence joins TRBV19 and TRBJ2-2; D unresolved. Germline V gene sequence: CDR1 LNHDA, CDR2 SQIVND (reference sequence). CDR3 length equals 13 residues. The germline V and J ends were trimmed by 3 bases and 4 bases, with 6 bases remaining between them. The CDR3 spells CASSMAVTGELFF. Here the CDR3 DNA reads TGTGCCAGTAGTATGGCTGTCACCGGGGAGCTGTTTTTT.

J is TRBJ1-3 and V is TRBV6-5, with D possibly being TRBD1 (5 bases). Germline V CDR1 and CDR2: MNHEY, SVGAGI. The CDR3 spans 13 residues. The germline V and J ends were trimmed by 6 bases and 2 bases, with 8 bases remaining between them. CDR3 DNA sequence: TGTGCCAGCAGACAGGAGCCTGGAAACACCATATATTTT. Amino acid sequence: CASRQEPGNTIYF.

The rearrangement links TRBV2 to TRBJ2-1; 8 bases agree with TRBD2. In germline, CDR1 is SNHLY, CDR2 FYNNEI. V gave up 6 bases and J gave up 4 bases; unmatched junction bases: 14. This CDR3 spans 17 amino acids. The CDR3 region has the DNA TGTGCCAGCAGCTACCCGGGACTAGAACCCGGATACAATGAGCAGTTCTTC. It specifies CASSYPGLEPGYNEQFF.

V usage is TRBV6-5 and J usage is TRBJ1-4; TRBD1 matches 9 bases. Looked up from germline, CDR1 is MNHEY and CDR2 is SVGAGI. The CDR3 extends over 15 amino acids. V lost 5 bases to trimming and J lost 4 bases; unmatched junction nucleotides: 5. CDR3: CASSNPTGGNEKLFF. The CDR3 nucleotides read TGTGCCAGCAGTAACCCGACAGGGGGTAATGAAAAACTGTTTTTT.

This chain links TRBV19 with TRBJ2-6; TRBD1 agrees at 8 bases. Unmatched junction bases numbered 8, after V lost 8 bases and J lost 2 bases. The CDR3 has 16 amino acids. Germline CDR1 LNHDA, CDR2 SQIVND (reference sequence). The DNA for the CDR3 is TGTGCCAGTCGTGGACAGGGTCGTACTGGGGCCAACGTCCTGACTTTC. It specifies CASRGQGRTGANVLTF.

The chain recombines TRBV18 with TRBJ2-6, with D perhaps TRBD2 (5 bases). Per the germline V gene, CDR1 is KGHSH and CDR2 is LQKENI. The CDR3 loop spans 14 amino acids. V was pared by 7 bases and J by 0 bases, with 7 bases between. The CDR3 loop reads CASFGDSGANVLTF. The CDR3 coding sequence is TGTGCCAGCTTCGGGGACTCTGGGGCCAACGTCCTGACTTTC.

The chain couples TRBV5-4 to TRBJ2-3; TRBD2 matches at 10 bases. CDR3 length: 13 residues. The germline gives CDR1 SGHNT, CDR2 YYREEE (reference sequence). J was trimmed by 3 bases and V by 5 bases; bases with no gene match: 0. The CDR3 region is CASRLAGTDTQYF. CDR3 DNA sequence: TGTGCCAGCAGACTAGCGGGGACAGATACGCAGTATTTT.

The rearrangement uses TRBV5-1 and TRBJ2-1; TRBD2 aligns across 8 bases. Trimming cost V 1 base and J 7 bases; bases outside gene matches: 19. Germline-derived CDR1 and CDR2 are SGHRS and YFSETQ. This CDR3 is 19 amino acids long. The CDR3 DNA reads TGCGCCAGCAGCTTGCTGGGTCTTAGGCAGGGGCGGGAGGTAAATGAGCAGTTCTTC. It specifies CASSLLGLRQGREVNEQFF.

This clone occurred a few times. The chain links TRBV30 to TRBJ1-1; perhaps TRBD1 as D (6 bases). Trimming cost V 3 bases and J 8 bases, with 13 bases left between them. Germline values: CDR1 GTSNPN, CDR2 SVGIG (reference sequence). The CDR3 has 12 residues. Here the CDR3 reads CAWSYLDREAFF. The CDR3 bases are TGTGCCTGGAGCTACTTAGACAGGGAAGCTTTCTTT. Together with reference TRBV30 and TRBJ1-1, the CDR3 gives the full variable domain: SQTIHQWPATLVQPVGSPLSLECTVEGTSNPNLYWYRQAAGRGLQLLFYSVGIGQISSEVPQNLSASRPQDRQFILSSKKLLLSDSGFYLCAWSYLDREAFFGQGTRLTVV.

This chain connects TRBV5-1 to TRBJ2-7, with 9 bases that match TRBD2. With 0 bases clipped from V and 4 bases from J, the junction kept 2 bases outside the gene matches. Germline CDR1 reads SGHRS; CDR2 reads YFSETQ. The CDR3 has 14 amino acids. The CDR3 DNA reads TGCGCCAGCAGCTTGGGCAGCGGGAGGTACGAGCAGTACTTC. Protein product: CASSLGSGRYEQYF.

This chain joins TRBV18 and TRBJ2-7; no reliable D call. Looked up from germline, CDR1 is KGHSH and CDR2 is LQKENI. V was clipped by 3 bases and J by 3 bases, with 9 bases between them. The CDR3 length is 13 residues. The CDR3 reads CASSPLDNYEQYF. The CDR3 DNA reads TGTGCCAGCTCACCTCTCGACAACTACGAGCAGTACTTC.

The chain couples TRBV10-3 to TRBJ1-4; the match to TRBD1 covers 9 bases. The junction had 5 bases not matched to a gene; V was cut back by 2 bases and J by 1 base. This CDR3 is 17 amino acids long. CDR1 ENHRY and CDR2 SYGVKD come from the germline V gene. The CDR3 nucleotides are TGTGCCATCAGTGAGACGAGACAGGGGGGAACTAATGAAAAACTGTTTTTT. Protein: CAISETRQGGTNEKLFF.

This rearrangement joins TRBV5-1 to TRBJ2-5; 7 bases agree with TRBD1. J lost 3 bases, V lost 3 bases, and 5 bases had no gene match. The CDR3 has 14 amino acids. The germline V gene encodes CDR1 SGHRS and CDR2 YFSETQ. CDR3 in DNA: TGCGCCAGCAGCTCGGGACAGCAAGAAGAGACCCAGTACTTC. It translates to CASSSGQQEETQYF.

The chain employs TRBV9 and TRBJ1-3, with D tentatively TRBD1 (6 bases). V was trimmed by 5 bases and J by 0 bases, leaving 12 bases between them. Germline lookup yields CDR1 SGDLS and CDR2 YYNGEE. The CDR3 has 15 residues. Here the CDR3 DNA reads TGTGCCAGCAGTGGCGGACAGAGCTCTGGAAACACCATATATTTT. This encodes CASSGGQSSGNTIYF.

This sequence joins TRBV28 and TRBJ1-2; perhaps TRBD1 as D (6 bases). CDR3 length equals 13 residues. The V and J ends lost 2 bases and 8 bases respectively, with 12 bases between them. CDR1 and CDR2 (germline): MDHEN, SYDVKM. The chain's CDR3 is CASSLRGGRGYTF. In nucleotides, the CDR3 is TGTGCCAGCAGTTTAAGGGGGGGCCGGGGCTACACCTTC.

The V and J genes are TRBV7-8 and TRBJ2-2, with D possibly being TRBD1 (6 bases). This CDR3 has 17 residues. Per the germline V gene, CDR1 is SGHVS and CDR2 is FQNEAQ. Trimming took 5 bases from V and 5 from J, leaving 21 bases between them. CDR3 protein: CASSRGGRDAITGELFF. The CDR3 DNA reads as TGTGCCAGCAGCCGTGGGGGCCGGGACGCCATTACCGGGGAGCTGTTTTTT.

J is TRBJ2-5 and V is TRBV6-1; 7 nucleotides match TRBD1. Germline V gene lookup returns CDR1 MNHNS and CDR2 SASEGT. V gave up 5 bases and J gave up 1 base; unmatched junction bases: 7. The CDR3 loop spans 15 amino acids. CDR3 nucleotide sequence: TGTGCCAGCAGTCCCCGGGACAGAAGCCAAGAGACCCAGTACTTC. Its protein is CASSPRDRSQETQYF.

This sequence joins TRBV5-1 and TRBJ2-3, with TRBD2 as a possible D gene (6 bases). From germline, CDR1 is SGHRS and CDR2 YFSETQ. The length of the CDR3 is 16 residues. Trimming pared 0 bases from V and 0 bases from J, leaving 11 bases between. The CDR3 reads CASSLVVSGSTDTQYF. CDR3 DNA sequence: TGCGCCAGCAGCTTGGTGGTTAGCGGAAGCACAGATACGCAGTATTTT.

The chain uses TRBV28 and TRBJ2-2; 7 bases are shared with TRBD2. The V segment lost 8 bases and the J segment 0 bases; nucleotides outside the gene matches: 0. The CDR3 sequence is 13 residues long. Germline CDR1 MDHEN, CDR2 SYDVKM. CDR3 DNA sequence: TGTGCCAGCGGGAGGGCGAACACCGGGGAGCTGTTTTTT. Protein: CASGRANTGELFF.

This clone appeared once. The chain has TRBV7-9 and TRBJ1-3; TRBD1 matches at 7 bases. Germline lookup yields CDR1 SEHNR and CDR2 FQNEAQ (reference sequence). V lost 1 base and J lost 2; bases outside the gene matches: 2. This CDR3 has 15 residues. The CDR3 is CASSLGQGTGNTIYF. CDR3 nucleotides: TGTGCCAGCAGCTTAGGACAGGGCACTGGAAACACCATATATTTT.